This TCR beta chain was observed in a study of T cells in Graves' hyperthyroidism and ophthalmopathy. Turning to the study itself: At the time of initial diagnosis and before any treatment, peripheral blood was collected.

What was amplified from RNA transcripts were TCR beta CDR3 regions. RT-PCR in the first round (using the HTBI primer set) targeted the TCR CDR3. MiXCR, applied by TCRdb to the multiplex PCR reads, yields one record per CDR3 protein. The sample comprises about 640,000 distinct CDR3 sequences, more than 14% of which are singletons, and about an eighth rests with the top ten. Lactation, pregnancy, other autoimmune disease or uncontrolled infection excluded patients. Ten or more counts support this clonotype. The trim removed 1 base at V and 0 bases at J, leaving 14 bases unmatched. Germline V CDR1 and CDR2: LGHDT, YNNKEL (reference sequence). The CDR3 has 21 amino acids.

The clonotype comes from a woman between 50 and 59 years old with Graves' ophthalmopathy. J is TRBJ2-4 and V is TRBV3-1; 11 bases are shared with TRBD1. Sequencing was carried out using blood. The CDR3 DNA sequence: TGTGCCAGCAGCCAAGGAATAATGTGGGGACAGGGGGTAGTAGCCAAAAACATTCAGTACTTC. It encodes CASSQGIMWGQGVVAKNIQYF.